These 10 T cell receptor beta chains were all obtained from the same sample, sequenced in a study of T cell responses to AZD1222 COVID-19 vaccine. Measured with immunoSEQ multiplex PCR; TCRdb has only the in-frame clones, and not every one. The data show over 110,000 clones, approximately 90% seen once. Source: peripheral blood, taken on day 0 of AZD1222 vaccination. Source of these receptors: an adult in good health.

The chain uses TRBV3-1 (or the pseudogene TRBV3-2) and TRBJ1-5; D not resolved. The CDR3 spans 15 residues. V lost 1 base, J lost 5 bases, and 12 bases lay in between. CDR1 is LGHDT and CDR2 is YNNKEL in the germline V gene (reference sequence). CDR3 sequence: CASSQGRVVHQPQHF. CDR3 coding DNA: TGTGCCAGCAGCCAAGGTCGGGTGGTTCATCAGCCCCAGCATTTT.

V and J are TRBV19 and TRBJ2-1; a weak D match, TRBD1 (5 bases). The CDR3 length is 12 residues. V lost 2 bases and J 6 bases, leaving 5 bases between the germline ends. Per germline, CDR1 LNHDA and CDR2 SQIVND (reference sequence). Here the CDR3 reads CASSIRGNEQFF. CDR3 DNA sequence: TGTGCCAGTAGTATAAGGGGCAATGAGCAGTTCTTC.

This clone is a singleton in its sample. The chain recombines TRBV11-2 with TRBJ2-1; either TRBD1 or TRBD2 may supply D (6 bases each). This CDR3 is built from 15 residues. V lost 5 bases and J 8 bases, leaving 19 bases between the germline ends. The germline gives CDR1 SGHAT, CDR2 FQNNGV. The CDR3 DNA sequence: TGTGCCAGCAGCCGTATTGGAGGGGGGCTTTATGAGCAGTTCTTC. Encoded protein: CASSRIGGGLYEQFF.

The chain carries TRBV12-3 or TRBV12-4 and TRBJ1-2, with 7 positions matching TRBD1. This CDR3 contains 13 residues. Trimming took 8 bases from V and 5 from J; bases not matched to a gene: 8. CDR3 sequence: CASGQGVWYGYTF. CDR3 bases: TGTGCCAGCGGTCAGGGGGTATGGTATGGCTACACCTTC.

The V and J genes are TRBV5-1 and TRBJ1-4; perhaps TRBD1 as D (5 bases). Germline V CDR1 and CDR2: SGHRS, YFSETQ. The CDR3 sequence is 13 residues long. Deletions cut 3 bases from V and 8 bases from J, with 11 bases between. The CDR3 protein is CASSWTWGEKLFF. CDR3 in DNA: TGCGCCAGCAGCTGGACCTGGGGGGAAAAACTGTTTTTT.

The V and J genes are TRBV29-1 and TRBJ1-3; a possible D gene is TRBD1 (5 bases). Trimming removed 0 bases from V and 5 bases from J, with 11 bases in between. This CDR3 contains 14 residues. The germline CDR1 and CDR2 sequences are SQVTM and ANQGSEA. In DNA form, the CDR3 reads TGCAGCGTTGAAGACAGCAGGGTGCGAAACACCATATATTTT. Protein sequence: CSVEDSRVRNTIYF.

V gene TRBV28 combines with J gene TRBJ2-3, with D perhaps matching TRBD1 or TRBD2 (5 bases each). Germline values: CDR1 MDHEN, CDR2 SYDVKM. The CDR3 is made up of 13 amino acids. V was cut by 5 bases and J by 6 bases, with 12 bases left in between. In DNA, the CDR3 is TGTGCCAGCAGTGGGGGTGGATGGGATACGCAGTATTTT. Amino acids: CASSGGGWDTQYF.

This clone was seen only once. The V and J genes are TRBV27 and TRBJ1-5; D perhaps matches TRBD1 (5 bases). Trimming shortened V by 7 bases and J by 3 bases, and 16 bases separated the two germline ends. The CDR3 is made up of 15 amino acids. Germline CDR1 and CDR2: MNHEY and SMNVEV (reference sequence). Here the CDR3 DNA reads TGTGCCAGCAAGGGAGGGGCCCTTTACAATCAGCCCCAGCATTTT. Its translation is CASKGGALYNQPQHF.

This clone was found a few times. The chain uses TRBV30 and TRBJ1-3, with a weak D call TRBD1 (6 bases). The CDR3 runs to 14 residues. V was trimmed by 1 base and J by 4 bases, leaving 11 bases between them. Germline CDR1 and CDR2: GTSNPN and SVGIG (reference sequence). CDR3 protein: CAWSAGVGGNTIYF. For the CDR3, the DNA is TGTGCCTGGAGTGCAGGGGTTGGCGGAAACACCATATATTTT.

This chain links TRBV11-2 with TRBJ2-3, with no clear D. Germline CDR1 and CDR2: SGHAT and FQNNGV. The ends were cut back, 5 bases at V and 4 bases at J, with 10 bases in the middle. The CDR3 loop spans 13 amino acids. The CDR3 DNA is TGTGCCAGCAGCCCGAGCGTCCCAGATACGCAGTATTTT. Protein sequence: CASSPSVPDTQYF.